The 29 T cell receptor beta chains below were found in one sample sequenced in a study of graft-versus-host responses after intestinal transplantation. No antigens are known for them. TCRdb's table, derived via immunoSEQ multiplex PCR, lists solely in-frame clones and lacks some. The profile shows 90,000 to 130,000 clones, just over 90% of them singletons. The input for sequencing was unstimulated CD8+ T cells sorted from spleen or lymph node cells, taken before intestinal transplant. These receptors were taken from a human donor who received an intestinal transplant.

The chain joins TRBV28 to TRBJ2-2; 9 bases are a match to TRBD1. Germline CDR1 and CDR2: MDHEN and SYDVKM. J lost 7 bases, V lost 7 bases, and 10 bases had no gene match. This CDR3 is 15 amino acids long. The CDR3 DNA reads TGTGCCAGCATTCCAATGGGACAGGGAATCGGGGAGCTGTTTTTT. Residues: CASIPMGQGIGELFF.

The J gene is TRBJ2-1, the V gene TRBV9; D is undetermined. Trimming shortened V by 1 base and J by 9 bases, and 11 bases separated the two germline ends. CDR1 SGDLS and CDR2 YYNGEE come from the germline V gene. The CDR3 runs to 13 residues. Here the CDR3 DNA reads TGTGCCAGCAGCGTATATCTGGTTGGTGAGCAGTTCTTC. As protein: CASSVYLVGEQFF.

The chain carries TRBV27 and TRBJ2-7; D might be TRBD1 or TRBD2, each matching 6 bases. Deletions cut 4 bases from V and 0 bases from J, with 16 bases between. Germline CDR1 is MNHEY and CDR2 is SMNVEV (reference sequence). The CDR3 contains 16 residues. This CDR3 reads CASSSNRGRASYEQYF. For the CDR3, the DNA is TGTGCCAGCAGTTCGAACCGGGGGCGGGCCTCCTACGAGCAGTACTTC.

The chain carries TRBV4-1 and TRBJ2-7; 10 nucleotides agree with TRBD2. Germline V gene lookup returns CDR1 MGHRA and CDR2 YSYEKL. The CDR3 runs to 15 residues. J lost 5 bases, V lost 0 bases, and 4 bases had no gene match. The CDR3 DNA reads TGCGCCAGCAGCCAAGACAGTCTAGCGGGAGACGAGCAGTACTTC. Residues: CASSQDSLAGDEQYF.

This chain joins TRBV19 and TRBJ1-2; 8 positions agree with TRBD1. CDR3 length: 15 residues. Losses at the gene ends were 5 bases for V and 8 bases for J; bases not matched to a gene: 13. Germline-derived CDR1 and CDR2 are LNHDA and SQIVND (reference sequence). Here the CDR3 reads CASSPWTGILEGYTF. CDR3 bases: TGTGCCAGTAGTCCTTGGACAGGGATTTTAGAGGGCTACACCTTC.

The gene calls are TRBV30 and TRBJ2-7; D not resolved. CDR1 GTSNPN and CDR2 SVGIG come from the germline V gene (reference sequence). The CDR3 is made up of 13 amino acids. V lost 0 bases, J lost 3 bases, and 9 bases lay in between. The CDR3 protein is CAWSVGSSYEQYF. The CDR3 DNA reads TGTGCCTGGAGTGTCGGCAGTAGCTACGAGCAGTACTTC.

The chain couples TRBV5-1 to TRBJ2-1, with D tentatively TRBD1 (5 bases). Trimming shortened V by 4 bases and J by 4 bases, and 15 bases separated the two germline ends. CDR1 SGHRS and CDR2 YFSETQ come from the germline V gene. The CDR3 contains 15 residues. The CDR3 spells CASSLGQRSYNEQFF. CDR3 sequence (DNA): TGCGCCAGCAGCCTCGGACAACGCAGTTACAATGAGCAGTTCTTC.

V and J are TRBV11-2 and TRBJ1-3; TRBD1 aligns across 8 bases. This CDR3 has 18 amino acids. V was pared by 6 bases and J by 4 bases, with 17 bases of the junction left unmatched. From germline, CDR1 is SGHAT and CDR2 FQNNGV. The DNA of the CDR3 is TGTGCCAGCAGTTGGGACAGGACTTACGATCTATCGGGAAACACCATATATTTT. Protein: CASSWDRTYDLSGNTIYF.

This clone was seen more than once but under ten times. J is TRBJ2-1 and V is TRBV4-2, with TRBD1 matching over 7 bases. V was pared by 4 bases and J by 7 bases, with 1 base of the junction left unmatched. CDR3 length: 12 residues. The germline V gene encodes CDR1 LGHNA and CDR2 YNFKEQ. CDR3 DNA sequence: TGTGCCAGCAGCCCAGGGGGAAATGAGCAGTTCTTC. This sequence encodes CASSPGGNEQFF.

This chain joins TRBV5-6 and TRBJ2-4; no firm D call. CDR1 and CDR2 from the germline V gene are SGHDT and YYEEEE. This CDR3 has 15 amino acids. V shed 0 bases and J shed 1 base, with 8 bases lying between them. The DNA of the CDR3 is TGTGCCAGCAGCTTGGCGTCTAGGGCCAAAAACATTCAGTACTTC. It codes for CASSLASRAKNIQYF.

The chain carries TRBV6-1 and TRBJ2-7; 7 nucleotides match TRBD1. This CDR3 comprises 14 residues. The germline V gene encodes CDR1 MNHNS and CDR2 SASEGT. V shed 8 bases and J 0 bases; nucleotides not matched to a gene: 7. The CDR3 nucleotides read TGTGCCAGCCCCGCAGGGGGATACTCCTACGAGCAGTACTTC. It encodes CASPAGGYSYEQYF.

This clone was counted once. V and J are TRBV6-1 and TRBJ1-5; D is possibly TRBD1 (6 bases). The V gene lost 10 bases and the J gene lost 3 bases, with 19 bases spanning the gap. The length of the CDR3 is 15 residues. CDR1 and CDR2 from the germline V gene are MNHNS and SASEGT. The CDR3 loop is CATTREGQLNQPQHF. In nucleotides, the CDR3 is TGTGCCACCACCCGGGAGGGACAACTCAATCAGCCCCAGCATTTT.

V is TRBV19 and J is TRBJ2-7; 9 nucleotides align to TRBD2. The CDR3 is 14 amino acids. V lost 4 bases, J lost 3 bases, and 4 bases stayed unmatched. Germline V gives CDR1 LNHDA, CDR2 SQIVND (reference sequence). The CDR3 loop reads CASSTGTSSYEQYF. The CDR3 DNA sequence: TGTGCCAGTAGTACGGGGACTAGCAGCTACGAGCAGTACTTC.

The V gene is TRBV4-1, the J gene TRBJ2-3; 7 bases map to TRBD2. With V trimmed by 4 bases and J by 4 bases, 14 bases remained unmatched. Germline V CDR1 and CDR2: MGHRA, YSYEKL. The CDR3 has 17 residues. CDR3 coding DNA: TGCGCCAGCAGCCCTTTACGTGGCGGGAGTCCCCCAGATACGCAGTATTTT. It translates to CASSPLRGGSPPDTQYF.

This sequence joins TRBV13 and TRBJ2-1, with D perhaps matching TRBD2 (5 bases). With 0 bases removed from V and 5 bases from J, the gap between germline ends came to 11 bases. This CDR3 has 15 amino acids. Germline V lookup: CDR1 PRHDT, CDR2 FYEKMQ (reference sequence). As DNA, the CDR3 is TGTGCCAGCAGCTTAGGGACTACAGAAAACAATGAGCAGTTCTTC. Translated: CASSLGTTENNEQFF. Full variable domain (rest looked up from reference TRBV13 and TRBJ2-1): AAGVIQSPRHLIKEKRETATLKCYPIPRHDTVYWYQQGPGQDPQFLISFYEKMQSDKGSIPDRFSAQQFSDYHSELNMSSLELGDSALYFCASSLGTTENNEQFFGPGTRLTVL.

The rearrangement links TRBV6-5 to TRBJ1-5; 7 positions agree with TRBD1. CDR1 MNHEY and CDR2 SVGAGI come from the germline V gene. J was trimmed by 9 bases and V by 6 bases; bases with no gene match: 11. The CDR3 covers 14 residues. The CDR3 nucleotides are TGTGCCAGCAGCAGGGACAGCGAGATCATGCCCCAGCATTTT. It specifies CASSRDSEIMPQHF.

V and J are TRBV27 and TRBJ2-1; D may be TRBD2 (6 bases). Germline values: CDR1 MNHEY, CDR2 SMNVEV (reference sequence). The ends were cut back, 0 bases at V and 8 bases at J, with 11 bases in the middle. The CDR3 is 14 residues long. CDR3 sequence reads: CASSLSITGDEQFF. The CDR3 DNA sequence: TGTGCCAGCAGTTTATCGATCACGGGAGATGAGCAGTTCTTC.

The V call is TRBV7-6, the J call TRBJ2-3; D unclear. V lost 0 bases to trimming and J lost 5 bases, with 9 bases between them. The CDR3 runs 14 residues. Germline CDR1 reads SGHVS; CDR2 reads FNYEAQ. In DNA, the CDR3 is TGTGCCAGCAGCTTAGCGTCCAGGAGAGATACGCAGTATTTT. Translated: CASSLASRRDTQYF.

This chain joins TRBV7-8 and TRBJ2-3; 11 nucleotides align to TRBD2. The CDR3 runs to 15 residues. The junction had 4 bases not matched to a gene; V was cut back by 2 bases and J by 6 bases. Germline-derived CDR1 and CDR2 are SGHVS and FQNEAQ. CDR3 in DNA: TGTGCCAGCAGCTTAACTAGCGGGAGTAGGGATACGCAGTATTTT. Translating it yields CASSLTSGSRDTQYF.

DNA for the CDR3: TGTGCCAGCAGTTCACCACAAGAGACCCAGTACTTC. Residues: CASSSPQETQYF. The V and J genes are TRBV27 and TRBJ2-5; D not resolved. The V and J ends lost 4 bases and 2 bases respectively, with 5 bases between them. CDR1 MNHEY and CDR2 SMNVEV come from the germline V gene (reference sequence). CDR3 length: 12 amino acids.

This clone was counted a single time. The rearrangement uses TRBV4-1 and TRBJ2-7; 7 bases map to TRBD1. Losses at the gene ends were 0 bases for V and 4 bases for J; bases not matched to a gene: 6. This CDR3 comprises 15 residues. CDR1 and CDR2 from the germline V gene are MGHRA and YSYEKL. The CDR3, as DNA: TGCGCCAGCAGCCAAGATCCGGGCAGGGGGTACGAGCAGTACTTC. Its protein product is CASSQDPGRGYEQYF.

The V and J genes are TRBV7-9 and TRBJ1-3; 7 nucleotides align to TRBD1. Losses at the gene ends were 4 bases for V and 4 bases for J; bases not matched to a gene: 4. This CDR3 is 14 amino acids long. Germline V gives CDR1 SEHNR, CDR2 FQNEAQ (reference sequence). The CDR3 region has the DNA TGTGCCAGCAGCTCGTGGGACAGAGGAAACACCATATATTTT. It is translated as CASSSWDRGNTIYF.

This clone was seen only a few times. This chain uses TRBV2 with TRBJ1-1; 8 bases are shared with TRBD1. Trimming took 6 bases from V and 0 from J; bases not matched to a gene: 3. CDR1 and CDR2 (germline): SNHLY, FYNNEI. This CDR3 has 14 residues. The CDR3 sequence: CASRRTGLNTEAFF. The CDR3 nucleotides read TGTGCCAGCAGAAGGACAGGGCTGAACACTGAAGCTTTCTTT. Full variable domain (remainder filled in from reference TRBV2 and TRBJ1-1): EPEVTQTPSHQVTQMGQEVILRCVPISNHLYFYWYRQILGQKVEFLVSFYNNEISEKSEIFDDQFSVERPDGSNFTLKIRSTKLEDSAMYFCASRRTGLNTEAFFGQGTRLTVV.

On this clone itself: One end of the junction varies from germline; a read error may be responsible. The chain employs TRBV7-7 and TRBJ2-7, with D possibly TRBD1 on 5 matching bases. The CDR3 loop spans 15 amino acids. CDR1 is SSHAT and CDR2 is FNYEAQ in the germline V gene (reference sequence). The CDR3 bases are TGTGCTAGCAGCTTAGGGGTCGGCAGCTCCTACGAGCAGTACTTC. Translation gives CASSLGVGSSYEQYF.

The V and J genes are TRBV9 and TRBJ2-7; D may be TRBD2 (5 bases). The V and J ends lost 4 bases and 2 bases respectively, with 19 bases between them. The germline V gene encodes CDR1 SGDLS and CDR2 YYNGEE. CDR3 size: 16 residues. CDR3: CASSQGKGGSPYEQYF. CDR3 nucleotide sequence: TGTGCCAGCAGCCAAGGGAAGGGTGGGAGCCCCTACGAGCAGTACTTC.

The J gene is TRBJ1-2, the V gene TRBV30, with 7 bases matching TRBD1. CDR3 length: 11 amino acids. Germline V gene data show CDR1 as GTSNPN and CDR2 as SVGIG (reference sequence). Trimming at V came to 8 bases and at J to 1 base, leaving 1 base not matched to a gene. CDR3 sequence: CAGDSNYGYTF. CDR3 DNA: TGTGCCGGGGACAGTAACTATGGCTACACCTTC.

The chain uses TRBV4-1 and TRBJ1-2; D remains ambiguous. Trimming shortened V by 0 bases and J by 4 bases, and 9 bases separated the two germline ends. Looked up from germline, CDR1 is MGHRA and CDR2 is YSYEKL. The CDR3 is 14 residues long. CDR3 sequence (DNA): TGCGCCAGCAGCCAAGATATAGGCGGCTATGGCTACACCTTC. Translation gives CASSQDIGGYGYTF.

Only one count was recorded for this clone. In nucleotides, the CDR3 is TGTGCCAGCAGTTCGCTGCGGGGGCTAGCGGTTACGAACACCGGGGAGCTGTTTTTT. Translation: CASSSLRGLAVTNTGELFF. V usage is TRBV28 and J usage is TRBJ2-2; D might be TRBD2 (7 bases). The CDR3 has 19 amino acids. The germline gives CDR1 MDHEN, CDR2 SYDVKM. The V gene lost 4 bases and the J gene lost 0 bases, with 21 bases spanning the gap. Full variable domain (remainder filled in from reference TRBV28 and TRBJ2-2): DVKVTQSSRYLVKRTGEKVFLECVQDMDHENMFWYRQDPGLGLRLIYFSYDVKMKEKGDIPEGYSVSREKKERFSLILESASTNQTSMYLCASSSLRGLAVTNTGELFFGEGSRLTVL.

The chain carries TRBV2 and TRBJ1-1, with D maybe TRBD1 (6 bases). The CDR3 spans 13 residues. Between the trimmed V and J ends, which lost 8 bases and 6 bases, there was a span of 16 bases. Germline loops: CDR1 SNHLY, CDR2 FYNNEI. This chain's CDR3 is CASGRGGSAEAFF. DNA for the CDR3: TGTGCCAGCGGACGAGGGGGGTCTGCTGAAGCTTTCTTT. Full variable domain (rest looked up from reference TRBV2 and TRBJ1-1): EPEVTQTPSHQVTQMGQEVILRCVPISNHLYFYWYRQILGQKVEFLVSFYNNEISEKSEIFDDQFSVERPDGSNFTLKIRSTKLEDSAMYFCASGRGGSAEAFFGQGTRLTVV.